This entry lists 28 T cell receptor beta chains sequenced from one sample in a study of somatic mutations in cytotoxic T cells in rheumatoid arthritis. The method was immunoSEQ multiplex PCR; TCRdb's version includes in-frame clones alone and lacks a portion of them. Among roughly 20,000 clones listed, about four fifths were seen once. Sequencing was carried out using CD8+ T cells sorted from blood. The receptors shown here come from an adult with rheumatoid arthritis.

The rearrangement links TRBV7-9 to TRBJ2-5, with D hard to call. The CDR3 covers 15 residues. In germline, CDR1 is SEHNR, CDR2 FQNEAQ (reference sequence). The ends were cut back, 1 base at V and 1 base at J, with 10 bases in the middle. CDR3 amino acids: CASSLDLAVQETQYF. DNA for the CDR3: TGTGCCAGCAGCTTAGATCTGGCAGTCCAAGAGACCCAGTACTTC.

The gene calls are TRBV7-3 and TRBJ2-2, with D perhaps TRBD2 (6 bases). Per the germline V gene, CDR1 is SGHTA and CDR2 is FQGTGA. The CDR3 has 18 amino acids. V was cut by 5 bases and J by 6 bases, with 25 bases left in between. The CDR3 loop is CASSTYDNRGMGAGELFF. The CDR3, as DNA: TGTGCCAGCAGCACCTACGACAATCGGGGGATGGGTGCCGGGGAGCTGTTTTTT. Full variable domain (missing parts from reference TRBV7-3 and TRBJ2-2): GAGVSQTPSNKVTEKGKYVELRCDPISGHTALYWYRQSLGQGPEFLIYFQGTGAADDSGLPNDRFFAVRPEGSVSTLKIQRTERGDSAVYLCASSTYDNRGMGAGELFFGEGSRLTVL.

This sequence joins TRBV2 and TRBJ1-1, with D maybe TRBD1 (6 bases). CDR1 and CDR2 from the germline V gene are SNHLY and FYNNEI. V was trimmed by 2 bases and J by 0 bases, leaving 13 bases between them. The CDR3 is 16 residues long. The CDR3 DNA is TGTGCCAGCAGTGAACCAGGGAGGGGGATGAACACTGAAGCTTTCTTT. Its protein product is CASSEPGRGMNTEAFF.

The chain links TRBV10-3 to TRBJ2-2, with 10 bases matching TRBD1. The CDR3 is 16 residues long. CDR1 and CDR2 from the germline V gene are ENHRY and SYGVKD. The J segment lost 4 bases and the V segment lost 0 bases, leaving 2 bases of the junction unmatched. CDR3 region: CAISESGQGLTGELFF. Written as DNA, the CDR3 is TGTGCCATCAGTGAGTCGGGACAGGGGCTCACCGGGGAGCTGTTTTTT.

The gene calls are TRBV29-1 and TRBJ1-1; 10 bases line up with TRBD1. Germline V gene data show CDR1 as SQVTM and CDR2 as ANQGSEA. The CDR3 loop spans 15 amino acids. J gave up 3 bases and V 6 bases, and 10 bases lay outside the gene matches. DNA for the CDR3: TGCAGCGTCCTCCGGGACAGGGGCCTATACACTGAAGCTTTCTTT. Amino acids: CSVLRDRGLYTEAFF.

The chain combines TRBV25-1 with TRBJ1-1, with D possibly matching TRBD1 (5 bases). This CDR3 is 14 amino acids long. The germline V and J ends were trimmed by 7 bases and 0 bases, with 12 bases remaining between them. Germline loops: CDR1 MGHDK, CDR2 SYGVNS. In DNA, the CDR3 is TGTGCCAGCACTTTATGGGGGATGAACACTGAAGCTTTCTTT. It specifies CASTLWGMNTEAFF. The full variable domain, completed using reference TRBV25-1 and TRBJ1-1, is EADIYQTPRYLVIGTGKKITLECSQTMGHDKMYWYQQDPGMELHLIHYSYGVNSTEKGDLSSESTVSRIRTEHFPLTLESARPSHTSQYLCASTLWGMNTEAFFGQGTRLTVV.

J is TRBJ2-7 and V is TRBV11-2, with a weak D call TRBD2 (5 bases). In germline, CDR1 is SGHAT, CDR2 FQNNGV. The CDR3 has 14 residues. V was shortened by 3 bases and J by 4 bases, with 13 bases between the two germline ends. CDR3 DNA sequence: TGTGCCAGCAGCTTTTTTGGGGAGAGGTACGAGCAGTACTTC. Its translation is CASSFFGERYEQYF. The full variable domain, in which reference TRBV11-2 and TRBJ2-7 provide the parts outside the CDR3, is EAGVAQSPRYKIIEKRQSVAFWCNPISGHATLYWYQQILGQGPKLLIQFQNNGVVDDSQLPKDRFSAERLKGVDSTLKIQPAKLEDSAVYLCASSFFGERYEQYFGPGTRLTVT.

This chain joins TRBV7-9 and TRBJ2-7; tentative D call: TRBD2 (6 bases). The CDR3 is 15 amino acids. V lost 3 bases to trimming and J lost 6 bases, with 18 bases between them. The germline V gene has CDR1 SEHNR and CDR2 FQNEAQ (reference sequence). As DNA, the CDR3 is TGTGCCAGCAGCTTGCCGGGAGCGGCCGGGTTCGAGCAGTACTTC. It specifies CASSLPGAAGFEQYF.

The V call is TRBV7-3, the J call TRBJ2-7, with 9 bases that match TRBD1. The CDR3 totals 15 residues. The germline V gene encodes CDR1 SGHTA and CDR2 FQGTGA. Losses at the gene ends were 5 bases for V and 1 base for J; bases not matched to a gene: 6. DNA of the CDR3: TGTGCCAGCAGCCAAGGGACAGGGATTTCCTACGAGCAGTACTTC. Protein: CASSQGTGISYEQYF. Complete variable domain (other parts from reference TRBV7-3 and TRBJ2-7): GAGVSQTPSNKVTEKGKYVELRCDPISGHTALYWYRQSLGQGPEFLIYFQGTGAADDSGLPNDRFFAVRPEGSVSTLKIQRTERGDSAVYLCASSQGTGISYEQYFGPGTRLTVT.

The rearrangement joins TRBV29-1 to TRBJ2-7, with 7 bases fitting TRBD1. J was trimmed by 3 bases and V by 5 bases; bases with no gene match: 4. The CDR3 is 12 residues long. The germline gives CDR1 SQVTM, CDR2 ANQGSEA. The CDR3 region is CSVSQGVYEQYF. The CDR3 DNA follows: TGCAGCGTTTCCCAGGGGGTCTACGAGCAGTACTTC.

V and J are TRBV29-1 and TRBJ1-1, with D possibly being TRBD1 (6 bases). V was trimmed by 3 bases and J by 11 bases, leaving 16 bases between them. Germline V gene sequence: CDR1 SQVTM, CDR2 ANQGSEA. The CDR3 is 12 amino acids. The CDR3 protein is CSVDGGQGQAFF. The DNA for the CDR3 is TGCAGCGTTGATGGGGGCCAGGGGCAGGCTTTCTTT.

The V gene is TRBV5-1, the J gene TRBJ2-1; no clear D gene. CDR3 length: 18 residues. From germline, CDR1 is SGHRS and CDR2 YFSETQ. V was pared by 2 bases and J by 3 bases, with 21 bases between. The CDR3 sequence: CASSFWRTDEYVYNEQFF. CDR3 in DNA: TGCGCCAGCAGCTTTTGGAGAACGGACGAGTACGTCTACAATGAGCAGTTCTTC.

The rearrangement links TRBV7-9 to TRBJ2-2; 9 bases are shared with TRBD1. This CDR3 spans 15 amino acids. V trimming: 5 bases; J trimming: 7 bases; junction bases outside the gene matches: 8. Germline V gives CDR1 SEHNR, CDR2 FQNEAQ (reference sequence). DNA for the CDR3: TGTGCCAGCAGCCTAATACAGGGGGCAAGCGGGGAGCTGTTTTTT. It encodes CASSLIQGASGELFF.

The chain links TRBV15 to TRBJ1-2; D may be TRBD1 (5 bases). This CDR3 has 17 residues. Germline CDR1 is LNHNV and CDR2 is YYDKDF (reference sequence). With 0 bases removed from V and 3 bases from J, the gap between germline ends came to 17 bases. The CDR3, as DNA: TGTGCCACCAGCAGAGATCGGGGTCGGGGGGGTTACTATGGCTACACCTTC. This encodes CATSRDRGRGGYYGYTF.

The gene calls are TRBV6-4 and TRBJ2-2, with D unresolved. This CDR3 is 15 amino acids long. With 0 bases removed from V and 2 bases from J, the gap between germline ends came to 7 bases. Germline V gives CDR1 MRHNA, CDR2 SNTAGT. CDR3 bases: TGTGCCAGCAGTGACTCAGACTTCAACACCGGGGAGCTGTTTTTT. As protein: CASSDSDFNTGELFF.

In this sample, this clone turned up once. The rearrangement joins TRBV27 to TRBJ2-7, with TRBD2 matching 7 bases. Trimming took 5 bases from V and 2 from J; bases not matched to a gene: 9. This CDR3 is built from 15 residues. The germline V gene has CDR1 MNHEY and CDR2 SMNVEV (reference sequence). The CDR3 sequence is CASSRTTSITYEQYF. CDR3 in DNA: TGTGCCAGCAGTAGGACGACTAGCATAACCTACGAGCAGTACTTC.

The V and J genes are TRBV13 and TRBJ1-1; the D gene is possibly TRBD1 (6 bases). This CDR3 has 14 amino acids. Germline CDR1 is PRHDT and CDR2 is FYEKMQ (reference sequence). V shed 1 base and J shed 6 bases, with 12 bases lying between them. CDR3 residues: CASSLAQGGAEAFF. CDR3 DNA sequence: TGTGCCAGCAGCTTAGCACAGGGTGGTGCTGAAGCTTTCTTT.

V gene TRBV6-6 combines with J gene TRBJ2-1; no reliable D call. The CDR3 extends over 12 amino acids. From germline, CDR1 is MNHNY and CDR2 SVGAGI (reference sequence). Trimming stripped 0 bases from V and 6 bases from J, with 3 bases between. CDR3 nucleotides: TGTGCCAGCAGTTACTCAGGCAATGAGCAGTTCTTC. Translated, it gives CASSYSGNEQFF.

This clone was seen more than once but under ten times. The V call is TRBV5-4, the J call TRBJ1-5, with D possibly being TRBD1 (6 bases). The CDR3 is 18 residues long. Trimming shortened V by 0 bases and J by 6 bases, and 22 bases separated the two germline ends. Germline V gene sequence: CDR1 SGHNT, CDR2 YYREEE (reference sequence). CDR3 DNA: TGTGCCAGCAGCTTGGCCTGGAGTTCAGGGGCCCGGGGTCAGCCCCAGCATTTT. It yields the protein CASSLAWSSGARGQPQHF.

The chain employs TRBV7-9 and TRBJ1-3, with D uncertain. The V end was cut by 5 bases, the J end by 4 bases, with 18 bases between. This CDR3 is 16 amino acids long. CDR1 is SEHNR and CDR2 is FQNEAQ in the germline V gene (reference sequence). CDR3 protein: CASSPPTQKGGNTIYF. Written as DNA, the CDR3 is TGTGCCAGCAGCCCACCGACGCAAAAGGGAGGAAACACCATATATTTT. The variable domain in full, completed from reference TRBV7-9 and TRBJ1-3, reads DTGVSQNPRHKITKRGQNVTFRCDPISEHNRLYWYRQTLGQGPEFLTYFQNEAQLEKSRLLSDRFSAERPKGSFSTLEIQRTEQGDSAMYLCASSPPTQKGGNTIYFGEGSWLTVV.

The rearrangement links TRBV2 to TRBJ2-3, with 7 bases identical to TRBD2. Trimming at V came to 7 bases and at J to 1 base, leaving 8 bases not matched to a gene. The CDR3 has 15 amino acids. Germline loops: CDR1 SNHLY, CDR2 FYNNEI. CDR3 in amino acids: CASKEGRGGTDTQYF. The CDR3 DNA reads TGTGCCAGCAAAGAGGGTCGGGGGGGCACAGATACGCAGTATTTT. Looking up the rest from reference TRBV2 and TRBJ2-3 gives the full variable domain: EPEVTQTPSHQVTQMGQEVILRCVPISNHLYFYWYRQILGQKVEFLVSFYNNEISEKSEIFDDQFSVERPDGSNFTLKIRSTKLEDSAMYFCASKEGRGGTDTQYFGPGTRLTVL.

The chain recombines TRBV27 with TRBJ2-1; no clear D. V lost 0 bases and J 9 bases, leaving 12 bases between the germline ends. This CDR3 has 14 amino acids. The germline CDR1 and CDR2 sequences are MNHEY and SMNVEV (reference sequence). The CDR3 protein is CASSLSVAEPEQFF. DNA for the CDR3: TGTGCCAGCAGTTTATCGGTTGCTGAGCCTGAGCAGTTCTTC.

The CDR3 sequence is CASSLGGPGDTGELFF. CDR3 coding DNA: TGCGCCAGCAGCTTGGGGGGGCCGGGGGACACCGGGGAGCTGTTTTTT. This chain joins TRBV5-1 and TRBJ2-2; tentatively, D is TRBD1 or TRBD2 (6 bases each). The V gene lost 0 bases and the J gene lost 3 bases, with 12 bases spanning the gap. CDR3 length: 16 amino acids. The germline V gene has CDR1 SGHRS and CDR2 YFSETQ.

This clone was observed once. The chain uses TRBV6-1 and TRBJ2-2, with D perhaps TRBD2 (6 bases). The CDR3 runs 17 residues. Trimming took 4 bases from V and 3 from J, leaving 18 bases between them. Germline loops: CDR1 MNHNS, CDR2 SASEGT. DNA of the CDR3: TGTGCCAGCAGTGGGGTGGGAGGTACCGAACACACCGGGGAGCTGTTTTTT. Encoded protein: CASSGVGGTEHTGELFF.

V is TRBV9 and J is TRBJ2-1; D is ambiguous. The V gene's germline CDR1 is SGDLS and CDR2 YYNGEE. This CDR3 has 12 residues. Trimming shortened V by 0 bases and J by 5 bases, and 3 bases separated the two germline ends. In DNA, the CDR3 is TGTGCCAGCAGCGTAGTGAACAATGAGCAGTTCTTC. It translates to CASSVVNNEQFF.

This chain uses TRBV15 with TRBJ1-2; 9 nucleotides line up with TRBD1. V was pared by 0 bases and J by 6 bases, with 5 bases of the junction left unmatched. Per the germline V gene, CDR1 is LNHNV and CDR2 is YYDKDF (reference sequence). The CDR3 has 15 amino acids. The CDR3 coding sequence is TGTGCCACCAGCAGAGATGGGGGACAGGGAAATGGCTACACCTTC. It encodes CATSRDGGQGNGYTF.

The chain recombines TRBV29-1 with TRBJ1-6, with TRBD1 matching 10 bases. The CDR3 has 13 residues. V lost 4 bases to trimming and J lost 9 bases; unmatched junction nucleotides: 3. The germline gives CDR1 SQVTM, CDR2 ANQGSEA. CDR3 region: CSVGDRGSSPLHF. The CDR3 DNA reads TGCAGCGTTGGGGACAGGGGCAGTTCACCCCTCCACTTT. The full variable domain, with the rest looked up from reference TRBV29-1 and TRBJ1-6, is SAVISQKPSRDICQRGTSLTIQCQVDSQVTMMFWYRQQPGQSLTLIATANQGSEATYESGFVIDKFPISRPNLTFSTLTVSNMSPEDSSIYLCSVGDRGSSPLHFGNGTRLTVT.

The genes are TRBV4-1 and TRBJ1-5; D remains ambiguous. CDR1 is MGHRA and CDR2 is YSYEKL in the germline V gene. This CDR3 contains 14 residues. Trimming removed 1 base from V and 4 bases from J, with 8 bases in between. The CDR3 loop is CASSQGSANQPQHF. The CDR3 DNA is TGCGCCAGCAGCCAAGGGTCAGCGAATCAGCCCCAGCATTTT.